A selection of T cell receptor beta chains follows, all from one sample in a study of blood T cell repertoires in COVID-19. Data came from immunoSEQ multiplex PCR; TCRdb stores just in-frame clones and leaves some out. This sample has more than 200,000 clones, with around nine tenths found just once. Sample: peripheral blood. The receptors derive from a woman aged 40 to 50 who had recovered from COVID-19. Each CDR3 is given with its conserved first and last residue. The D gene is left open where the match is weak. Clone size, where shown, is once, few, many, or a class for clones that have expanded.

-	TRBJ1-6	TRBV28	-	TGTGCCAGCAGTTTAGGAGGGAGCGGGGCTCGTAGCTCCTATAATTCACCCCTCCACTTT	CASSLGGSGARSSYNSPLHF
-	TRBJ2-7	TRBV30	-	TGTGCCTGGAGTGTGAGCTACGAGCAGTACTTC	CAWSVSYEQYF
TRBD2	TRBJ2-1	TRBV7-7	-	TGTGCTAGCAGCCCAAACCCCGGTGGGGGGGACTCCTACAATGAGCAGTTCTTC	CASSPNPGGGDSYNEQFF
-	TRBJ2-1	TRBV7-2	-	TGTGCCAGCAGCTTACAGGGGTCCCCTTACAATGAGCAGTTCTTC	CASSLQGSPYNEQFF
-	TRBJ2-7	TRBV7-8	few	TGTGCCAGCAGCTTAGAACAGGGATACGCCGAGCAGTACTTC	CASSLEQGYAEQYF
TRBD1	TRBJ2-7	TRBV7-2	-	TGTGCCAGCAGCCTTGATACAGGGGGTTTAAGGGAGCAGTACTTC	CASSLDTGGLREQYF
-	TRBJ1-5	TRBV7-2	few	TGTGCCAGCAGCTTAGAGAGAGGACAGCCCCAGCATTTT	CASSLERGQPQHF
-	TRBJ2-7	TRBV30	-	TGTGCCTGGACCGGACAGTCGTTTTCGCAGGGTCACTTC	CAWTGQSFSQGHF
-	TRBJ1-1	TRBV2	-	TGTGCCAGCAGAGGACCAGGGGTGGATTTCTTT	CASRGPGVDFF
-	TRBJ2-7	TRBV5-1	-	TGCGCCAGCAGCCTATGGACGAGGGCAGAAAACGAGCAGTACTTC	CASSLWTRAENEQYF
-	TRBJ2-1	TRBV6-5	-	TGTGCCAGCAGGGGCAGTTACCACAATGAGCAGTTCTTC	CASRGSYHNEQFF
-	TRBJ2-4	TRBV4-1	-	TGCGCCAGCAGCCCGGCAACAGGGTCGGCCAAAAACATTCAGTACTTC	CASSPATGSAKNIQYF
-	TRBJ1-2	TRBV19	once	TGTGCCAGTATCCCGGTTTGGGGGCCTTCCCCAGCTAACTATGGCTACACCTTC	CASIPVWGPSPANYGYTF
-	TRBJ1-1	TRBV12-3/TRBV12-4	-	TGTGCCAGCATCGTGGGAGGGCGGGGGGCTTTCTTT	CASIVGGRGAFF
TRBD2	TRBJ2-1	TRBV7-9	-	TGTGCCAGCAGCTTAGAATGGACTAGCGCACACAATGAGCAGTTCTTC	CASSLEWTSAHNEQFF
TRBD1	TRBJ2-3	TRBV18	-	TGTGCCAGCTCATCACGGGACCCGGGACAGGGGGGGTCAGATACGCAGTATTTT	CASSSRDPGQGGSDTQYF
TRBD2	TRBJ2-3	TRBV7-3	-	TGTGCCAGCAGCATATTAGCGGGATCCGCAGATACGCAGTATTTT	CASSILAGSADTQYF
-	TRBJ2-7	TRBV6-5	once	TGTGCCACTACGATTGAGGTAATCTACGAGCAGTACTTC	CATTIEVIYEQYF
TRBD1	TRBJ1-6	TRBV7-2	-	TGTGCCAGCAGCTTAGTTCGGGACAGTCATAATTCACCCCTCCACTTT	CASSLVRDSHNSPLHF
TRBD1	TRBJ2-1	TRBV18	-	TGTGCCAGCTCACCCTCTGGACAGGGCCGGGGGCATGAGCAGTTCTTC	CASSPSGQGRGHEQFF
TRBD1	TRBJ1-2	TRBV2	-	TGTGCCAGCAGTGTACAGGGGGCGCGGGGCTACACCTTC	CASSVQGARGYTF
TRBD1	TRBJ2-7	TRBV24-1	-	TGTGCCACCAGTGGCCCGGGACAGGGGGCCTACGAGCAGTACTTC	CATSGPGQGAYEQYF
TRBD1	TRBJ1-3	TRBV2	-	TGTGCCAGCAAGGATTGGCCAGGGGGCAAGGGAAACACCATATATTTT	CASKDWPGGKGNTIYF
-	TRBJ1-2	TRBV27	-	TGTGCCAGCAGTTTATCCCCGGGTGAGGGGGTGGCGTATGGCTACACCTTC	CASSLSPGEGVAYGYTF
-	TRBJ1-2	TRBV12-3/TRBV12-4	-	TGTGCCAGCAGTTCCCGGGCATCGGGAGGCTACACCTTC	CASSSRASGGYTF
TRBD2	TRBJ2-5	TRBV7-7	-	TGTGCTAGCAGCTTAGCGGGCAGACCGGGGGAGACCCAGTACTTC	CASSLAGRPGETQYF
-	TRBJ1-4	TRBV5-6	-	TGTGCCAGCAGCGTCCCGGGGGATGAAAAACTGTTTTTT	CASSVPGDEKLFF
TRBD1	TRBJ1-3	TRBV7-9	-	TGTGCCAGCAGCCCGACAGGGGGCCTTGACTCTGGAAACACCATATATTTT	CASSPTGGLDSGNTIYF
TRBD2	TRBJ2-7	TRBV11-2	-	TGTGCCAGCAGCACGACTAGCGGGATCGCCTACGAGCAGTACTTC	CASSTTSGIAYEQYF
-	TRBJ2-7	TRBV2	-	TGTGCCAGCAGTGTATCGGGTGGATACGAGCAGTACTTC	CASSVSGGYEQYF
-	TRBJ2-5	TRBV6-6	few	TGTGCCAGCAGTCATCTTAACACCAACAGAAGGTACAAGACCCAGTACTTC	CASSHLNTNRRYKTQYF